A selection of T cell receptor beta chains follows, all from one sample in a study of tumor-infiltrating lymphocytes in primary liver carcinoma. A single record per CDR3 protein comes from TCRdb applying MiXCR to the multiplex PCR reads. The table has about 180,000 distinct CDR3 sequences, 50% to 75% seen once. Source material: peripheral blood. The receptors originated from a man in his forties or fifties with primary liver carcinoma and hepatitis B virus infection. The CDR3 runs from the conserved cysteine through the conserved F or W. The order of the fields is clone size, V gene, D gene, J gene, CDR3 protein, CDR3 DNA. The D gene is left open where the match is weak. Part of the rows lack a size; the others show once, few, many or a class for expanded clones.

few	TRBV14	TRBD1	TRBJ2-2	CASRRTGSVTGELFF	TGTGCCAGCAGACGGACAGGGTCGGTAACCGGGGAGCTGTTTTTT
few	TRBV7-9	TRBD1	TRBJ2-3	CASSSARQGTSTDTQYF	TGTGCCAGCAGCAGCGCTCGACAGGGGACTAGCACAGATACGCAGTATTTT
NA	TRBV14	NA	TRBJ2-1	CASSLGPINEQFF	TGTGCCAGCAGCCTGGGACCCATCAATGAGCAGTTCTTC
NA	TRBV28	NA	TRBJ2-1	CAIQVIDEQFF	TGTGCCATACAGGTGATCGATGAGCAGTTCTTC
NA	TRBV11-2	TRBD1	TRBJ2-2	CAGSLGQGGGELFF	TGTGCTGGCAGCTTGGGACAGGGTGGCGGGGAGCTGTTTTTT
NA	TRBV28	NA	TRBJ2-7	CASRGRFYEQYF	TGTGCCAGCCGCGGCAGGTTCTACGAGCAGTACTTC
NA	TRBV6-1	TRBD2	TRBJ2-7	CASSALWEGGSYEQYF	TGTGCCAGCAGTGCCCTGTGGGAGGGCGGGAGTTACGAGCAGTACTTC
NA	TRBV5-1	TRBD1	TRBJ2-7	CASSGRDSPKVEQYF	TGCGCCAGCAGCGGTAGGGACAGCCCTAAGGTGGAGCAGTACTTC
NA	TRBV5-1	NA	TRBJ2-5	CASNLEETQYF	TGCGCCAGCAACTTGGAGGAGACCCAGTACTTC
few	TRBV6-1	TRBD2	TRBJ2-3	CASRGSGRVSTDTQYF	TGTGCCAGCAGAGGCAGCGGGAGAGTCTCCACAGATACGCAGTATTTT
few	TRBV10-3	NA	TRBJ1-2	CANFDSTTNYGYTF	TGTGCCAACTTCGACAGTACTACTAACTATGGCTACACCTTC
NA	TRBV11-2	TRBD2	TRBJ2-5	CASRGAGGQETQYF	TGTGCCAGCAGGGGAGCGGGGGGACAAGAGACCCAGTACTTC
NA	TRBV11-2	NA	TRBJ2-1	CASSLDQSRRPYNEQFF	TGTGCCAGCAGCTTAGATCAGAGCAGGAGACCCTACAATGAGCAATTCTTC
NA	TRBV4-1	NA	TRBJ2-5	CASSPRAFSQETQYF	TGCGCCAGCAGCCCGAGGGCCTTCTCCCAAGAGACCCAGTACTTC
once	TRBV11-2	NA	TRBJ2-7	CANSLTSDHEQYF	TGTGCCAACAGCTTAACCTCGGACCACGAGCAGTATTTC
NA	TRBV28	TRBD1	TRBJ1-1	CASSLPTGVTEAYF	TGTGCCAGCAGTCTACCCACAGGGGTCACTGAAGCTTACTTT
many	TRBV29-1	NA	TRBJ1-2	CSHAGGYTF	TGCAGCCACGCGGGGGGCTACACCTTC
many	TRBV29-1	TRBD2	TRBJ2-1	CSVIIAGENEQFF	TGCAGCGTTATAATAGCGGGAGAGAATGAGCAGTTCTTC
many	TRBV11-2	NA	TRBJ2-1	CASSLDLRFEQFF	TGTGCCAGCAGCTTAGATCTCCGGTTTGAGCAGTTCTTC
NA	TRBV6-1	TRBD1	TRBJ1-5	CASRDRGDSNQPQHF	TGTGCCAGCAGAGACAGGGGTGATAGCAATCAGCCCCAGCATTTT
few	TRBV5-4	NA	TRBJ2-5	CASSLGTLQETQYF	TGTGCCAGCAGCTTGGGGACCTTGCAGGAGACCCAGTACTTC
NA	TRBV6-5	NA	TRBJ1-5	CASSQASQADTQHF	TGTGCCAGCAGCCAAGCATCCCAGGCAGATACGCAGCATTTT
NA	TRBV6-5	TRBD2	TRBJ2-1	CASSYSSWGGEQFF	TGTGCCAGCAGTTACTCCTCGTGGGGGGGGGAGCAGTTCTTC
NA	TRBV10-2	TRBD1	TRBJ1-2	CASSTSGTAGEGYTF	TGCGCCAGCAGCACCTCCGGGACAGCCGGTGAGGGCTACACCTTC
NA	TRBV4-1	TRBD1	TRBJ2-3	CASSQRRWDRGRPDTQYF	TGCGCCAGCAGCCAACGGCGCTGGGACAGGGGAAGGCCAGATACGCAGTATTTT
NA	TRBV5-5	NA	TRBJ1-5	CAGSLGWGNQPQHF	TGTGCCGGCAGCTTGGGGTGGGGAAATCAGCCCCAGCATTTT
few	TRBV5-4	NA	TRBJ2-3	CASSTNLGADTQYF	TGTGCCAGCAGCACTAACCTAGGCGCAGATACGCAGTATTTT
NA	TRBV4-1	NA	TRBJ1-1	CASSQGSARGTEAFF	TGCGCCAGCAGCCAAGGAAGTGCAAGGGGCACTGAAGCTTTCTTT
NA	TRBV7-9	TRBD2	TRBJ2-7	CASSLSGAGGFSEQYF	TGTGCCAGCAGCTTGTCTGGAGCGGGAGGTTTTTCCGAGCAGTACTTC
few	TRBV12-1	NA	TRBJ2-1	CASSPGLPLNEQFF	TGTGCCAGCAGCCCGGGACTGCCGCTTAATGAGCAGTTCTTC
many	TRBV12-3/TRBV12-4	TRBD2	TRBJ2-5	CASSLGEGETQYF	TGTGCCAGCAGTTTAGGGGAGGGGGAGACCCAGTACTTC
few	TRBV4-1	TRBD2	TRBJ2-5	CASSQVFAGEGIWQETQYF	TGCGCCAGCAGCCAAGTATTTGCGGGAGAGGGTATTTGGCAGGAGACCCAGTACTTC
NA	TRBV11-2	NA	TRBJ2-4	CASRRVGASNIKYF	TGTGCCAGCAGACGTGTTGGGGCTAGTAACATTAAGTACTTC
NA	TRBV10-3	TRBD2	TRBJ2-1	CAISGTSGGAYNEQFF	TGTGCCATCAGTGGGACTAGCGGGGGGGCGTACAATGAGCAGTTCTTC
many	TRBV10-1	TRBD2	TRBJ2-1	CASSESVAGGNEQFF	TGCGCCAGCAGTGAGTCGGTAGCGGGAGGGAATGAGCAGTTCTTC
few	TRBV6-1	NA	TRBJ2-3	CASSEYSTDTQYF	TGTGCCAGCAGTGAATACTCCACAGATACGCAGTATTTT
NA	TRBV12-5	NA	TRBJ2-5	CASGSPGQKGGSQETQYF	TGTGCTAGTGGTTCCCCGGGGCAAAAGGGGGGATCCCAAGAGACCCAGTACTTC
NA	TRBV5-1	NA	TRBJ2-1	CASSPAGLRGLQYNEQCF	TGCGCCAGCAGCCCGGCCGGTCTGCGGGGACTGCAATACAATGAGCAGTGCTTC
NA	TRBV29-1	NA	TRBJ2-1	CSVGHHSISYNEQFF	TGCAGCGTGGGGCATCATTCCATCTCCTACAATGAGCAGTTCTTC
NA	TRBV10-3	NA	TRBJ2-3	CAISEDTDTRYF	TGTGCCATCAGTGAGGACACAGATACGCGGTATTTT
many	TRBV11-2	TRBD2	TRBJ2-5	CASSLMGGEIGTQYF	TGTGCCAGCAGCTTAATGGGGGGGGAGATAGGGACCCAGTACTTC
NA	TRBV4-1	TRBD1	TRBJ1-1	CASSQGTGTNTEAFF	TGCGCCAGCAGCCAGGGGACAGGTACGAACACTGAAGCTTTCTTT
NA	TRBV6-6	NA	TRBJ2-5	CASSYSTHDRFQETQYF	TGTGCCAGCAGTTACTCAACCCACGACAGGTTTCAAGAGACCCAGTACTTC
NA	TRBV6-1	NA	TRBJ2-2	CASSERARNTGELFF	TGTGCCAGCAGTGAACGGGCTAGGAACACCGGGGAGCTGTTTTTT